These T cell receptor beta chains were read from a single sample in a study of beta chain features in type 1 diabetes. This table comes from immunoSEQ multiplex PCR, and its TCRdb copy is limited to in-frame clones, with some not included. Among approximately 380,000 clones listed, about 16% were seen once. The specimen sequenced was naive CD4+ T cells from blood. Source of these receptors: a woman aged 18-29 years in good health. Each CDR3 is given with its conserved first and last residue. D genes are given only for firm matches. Not all rows give a size; the values are once, few, many and, for expanded clones, a class.

d_gene	v_gene	j_gene	abundance	CDR3nt	CDR3aa
TRBD1	TRBV6-5	TRBJ1-1	once	TGTGCCAGCAGGGACAGGGTAGAAGCTTTCTTT	CASRDRVEAFF
TRBD1	TRBV5-1	TRBJ2-6	NA	TGCGCCAGCACCCGGGACAGGGCCCTCTCTGGGGCCAACGTCCTGACTTTC	CASTRDRALSGANVLTF
NA	TRBV25-1	TRBJ2-3	NA	TGTGCCAGCACCTCATACTATACGCAGTATTTT	CASTSYYTQYF
NA	TRBV29-1	TRBJ1-1	NA	TGCAGCGTCAAAGGGGCGCTAAAGGTAAAGAACACTGAAGCTTTCTTT	CSVKGALKVKNTEAFF
TRBD2	TRBV28	TRBJ2-1	few	TGTGCCAGCAGTTTAGTGGGGACTAGCGGGAGCAATGAGCAGTTCTTC	CASSLVGTSGSNEQFF
NA	TRBV5-1	TRBJ2-1	few	TGCGCCAGCAGCTTGGGGGGGCTTTCCCACAATGAGCAGTTCTTC	CASSLGGLSHNEQFF
NA	TRBV5-1	TRBJ2-7	few	TGCGCCAGCAGCTTGGCACAGTCTTCAGGCTACGAGCAGTACTTC	CASSLAQSSGYEQYF
NA	TRBV11-2	TRBJ2-1	NA	TGTGCCAGCAGGAGTGGACAGTTCTCCTACAATGAGCAGTTCTTC	CASRSGQFSYNEQFF
NA	TRBV5-6	TRBJ1-2	NA	TGTGCCAGCAGGGGGCGGGCAAGCCGACGGGAGTATGGCTACACCTTC	CASRGRASRREYGYTF
NA	TRBV4-3	TRBJ2-1	NA	TGCGCCAGCAGCCAAGAATCCGGAGGCCAGTTCTTC	CASSQESGGQFF
NA	TRBV29-1	TRBJ2-1	NA	TGCAGCGTTGTCCATCCTTTCTTAGAGGAGCAGTTCTTC	CSVVHPFLEEQFF
TRBD2	TRBV6-5	TRBJ2-7	NA	TGTGCCAGCAGGCCCGGGACTAGTGTATCCGAGCAGTACTTC	CASRPGTSVSEQYF
TRBD2	TRBV9	TRBJ2-5	NA	TGTGCCAGCAGCGTTGCTAGCGGGATAGAAGAGACCCAGTACTTC	CASSVASGIEETQYF
NA	TRBV15	TRBJ1-5	NA	TGTGCCACCAGCAGCCCCGGGGGGGAACCCCAGCATTTT	CATSSPGGEPQHF
NA	TRBV28	TRBJ2-7	few	TGTGCCAGCAGTTTAGTCGGCGAGCAGTACTTC	CASSLVGEQYF
NA	TRBV30	TRBJ2-2	few	TGTGCCTGGAGCAGCGAATTTGATTCCGGGGAGCTGTTTTTT	CAWSSEFDSGELFF
NA	TRBV5-1	TRBJ1-2	few	TGCGCCAGCAGCTTGAGGGGCGTGCTTACTAACTATGGCTACACCTTC	CASSLRGVLTNYGYTF
TRBD2	TRBV30	TRBJ2-1	NA	TGTGCCTGGAGTGTAGCGGGAGGCTACAATGAGCAGTTCTTC	CAWSVAGGYNEQFF
TRBD1	TRBV27	TRBJ2-6	few	TGTGCCAGCAGTTTCCACCGCCAGGCGACAGGGTCTGGGGCCAACGTCCTGACTTTC	CASSFHRQATGSGANVLTF
NA	TRBV20-1	TRBJ1-2	few	TGCAGTGCTAGCCTCGACTATGGCTACACCTTC	CSASLDYGYTF
NA	TRBV28	TRBJ2-3	few	TGTGCCAGCAGTTTATCGGGGAGCACAGATACGCAGTATTTT	CASSLSGSTDTQYF
TRBD2	TRBV7-2	TRBJ2-3	NA	TGTGCCAGCAGCTTAGCCCCGGGAGGGTTCACAGATACGCAGTATTTT	CASSLAPGGFTDTQYF
NA	TRBV6-6	TRBJ2-5	NA	TGTGCCAGCAGTTGGATGCTGAGGGAGACCCAGTACTTC	CASSWMLRETQYF
TRBD2	TRBV18	TRBJ2-2	few	TGTGCCAGCTCACCGTGGACTAGCGGGAGCTTCGGGGAGCTGTTTTTT	CASSPWTSGSFGELFF
TRBD1	TRBV19	TRBJ1-1	few	TGTGCCAGTAGCCTCCGGGACAGCATGAACACTGAAGCTTTCTTT	CASSLRDSMNTEAFF
NA	TRBV15	TRBJ1-2	NA	TGTGCCACCAGCAGAGGAGGGGGATCTAACTATGGCTACACCTTC	CATSRGGGSNYGYTF
TRBD1	TRBV7-9	TRBJ2-7	NA	TGTGCCAGCAGCAATTACCGGGACAGCTCCTACGAGCAGTACTTC	CASSNYRDSSYEQYF
TRBD1	TRBV7-2	TRBJ2-7	NA	TGTGCCAGCAGCTCCGCTTGGGACAGGGGCCACGAGCAGTACTTC	CASSSAWDRGHEQYF
NA	TRBV20-1	TRBJ2-7	few	TGCAGTGCTCCAGTCTACGAGCAGTACTTC	CSAPVYEQYF
TRBD1	TRBV28	TRBJ2-7	few	TGTGCCACTATGACAGGGCACTTCGACGAGCAGTACTTC	CATMTGHFDEQYF
TRBD2	TRBV9	TRBJ2-5	NA	TGTGCCAGCAGCCCGGGACTAGCGGGAGTGTTGGAGACCCAGTACTTC	CASSPGLAGVLETQYF
NA	TRBV29-1	TRBJ2-7	NA	TGCAGCGGAGGACAGAGCTACGAGCAGTACTTC	CSGGQSYEQYF
TRBD2	TRBV4-2	TRBJ2-1	NA	TGTGCCAGCAGCGCACAGGGGACTAGCGGGAGCAAGGATGAGCAGTTCTTC	CASSAQGTSGSKDEQFF
TRBD2	TRBV7-2	TRBJ2-3	few	TGTGCCAGCAGCTTAACGGGAGGACGCACAGATACGCAGTATTTT	CASSLTGGRTDTQYF
TRBD1	TRBV7-3	TRBJ1-1	NA	TGTGCCAGCAGCAGACAGGGTGCCGTAACTGAAGCTTTCTTT	CASSRQGAVTEAFF
TRBD2	TRBV5-1	TRBJ2-1	few	TGCGCCAGCAGCTCCCTAGCGGGAGTTGAGAATGAGCAGTTCTTC	CASSSLAGVENEQFF
TRBD1	TRBV7-3	TRBJ2-7	NA	TGTGCCAGCAGCTCCCACGGACAGGGTTCCTACGAGCAGTACTTC	CASSSHGQGSYEQYF
TRBD1	TRBV30	TRBJ1-5	few	TGTGCCTGGACCAGTAACCGGGACAGCCTTTATAGCAATCAGCCCCAGCATTTT	CAWTSNRDSLYSNQPQHF
NA	TRBV5-4	TRBJ2-5	few	TGTGCCAGCAGCGTTCAGGGAATGGAGACCCAGTACTTC	CASSVQGMETQYF
NA	TRBV11-3	TRBJ2-2	NA	TGTGCCAGCAGCCCAGCCGCAGGGGGGACCGGGGAGCTGTTTTTT	CASSPAAGGTGELFF
TRBD1	TRBV6-5	TRBJ2-7	few	TGTGCCAGCAGTTACTCCGGGACAGGGGTTGGGGAGCAGTACTTC	CASSYSGTGVGEQYF
NA	TRBV7-9	TRBJ1-1	few	TGTGCCAGCAGCTTACTGGGGGGGGACACTGAAGCTTTCTTT	CASSLLGGDTEAFF
TRBD1	TRBV25-1	TRBJ2-7	NA	TGTGCCAGCAGTTGGACAGGTCCTAGCGAGCAGTACTTC	CASSWTGPSEQYF
NA	TRBV6-5	TRBJ2-3	few	TGTGCCAGCAGTTACTCTAGGCAGGCTACAGATACGCAGTATTTT	CASSYSRQATDTQYF